The rows below give T cell receptor beta chains drawn from one sample of a study of blood T cell repertoires in COVID-19. Data came from immunoSEQ multiplex PCR; TCRdb stores just in-frame clones and leaves some out. Of some 300,000 clones listed, around 89% are singletons. Sequenced input: peripheral blood. Receptor source: a woman in her forties with COVID-19, enrolled during active disease. CDR3s include the opening cysteine and the closing phenylalanine or tryptophan. A D gene is named only where the DNA matches it firmly. Clone size appears in some rows only: once, few, many, or a class for an expanded clone.

clone size	D gene	CDR3 length	V gene	J gene	CDR3 protein	CDR3 DNA
NA	NA	15	TRBV6-5	TRBJ1-5	CASRPYPDSWQPQHF	TGTGCCAGCAGACCCTATCCGGACAGCTGGCAGCCCCAGCATTTT
NA	TRBD2	16	TRBV6-2/TRBV6-3	TRBJ2-7	CASSPGTSGSPYEQYF	TGTGCCAGCAGCCCCGGGACTAGCGGGTCTCCCTACGAGCAGTACTTC
NA	TRBD2	18	TRBV2	TRBJ2-3	CASSVPGLAGGGTDTQYF	TGTGCCAGCAGTGTTCCGGGACTAGCGGGAGGGGGCACAGATACGCAGTATTTT
NA	NA	18	TRBV7-3	TRBJ2-3	CASSLNVRRVSSTDTQYF	TGTGCCAGCAGCTTAAACGTGAGAAGAGTTTCTAGCACAGATACGCAGTATTTT
NA	TRBD2	18	TRBV7-9	TRBJ2-1	CASSPGTSGGVSYNEQFF	TGTGCCAGCAGCCCCGGGACTAGCGGGGGGGTGTCCTACAATGAGCAGTTCTTC
NA	NA	15	TRBV7-2	TRBJ1-5	CASSPRGDYNQPQHF	TGTGCCAGCAGCCCCCGCGGGGATTACAATCAGCCCCAGCATTTT
NA	NA	17	TRBV5-1	TRBJ1-3	CASSETSRAFSGNTIYF	TGCGCCAGCAGCGAAACGTCCCGAGCCTTCTCTGGAAACACCATATATTTT
NA	NA	15	TRBV11-3	TRBJ2-7	CASSQGGPTPYEQYF	TGTGCCAGCAGTCAAGGGGGACCCACTCCCTACGAGCAGTACTTC
NA	TRBD1	16	TRBV28	TRBJ1-4	CASSLWTGGEYEKLFF	TGTGCCAGCAGTTTGTGGACAGGGGGCGAATATGAAAAACTGTTTTTT
NA	NA	11	TRBV5-8	TRBJ1-2	CASSRGDGYTF	TGTGCCAGCAGCCGGGGGGATGGCTACACCTTC
NA	NA	13	TRBV5-8	TRBJ1-3	CASSLGSGNTIYF	TGTGCCAGCAGCTTGGGGAGCGGGAACACCATATATTTT
NA	NA	14	TRBV5-1	TRBJ1-2	CASSLRGRDYGYTF	TGCGCCAGCAGCTTGAGGGGGAGGGACTATGGCTACACCTTC
once	NA	11	TRBV20-1	TRBJ2-5	CSAGLGETQYF	TGCAGTGCTGGACTCGGGGAGACCCAGTACTTC
NA	NA	12	TRBV30	TRBJ2-2	CAWSPAAGELFF	TGTGCCTGGAGTCCCGCAGCCGGGGAGCTGTTTTTT
NA	NA	15	TRBV28	TRBJ1-1	CASSPGVGWSTEAFF	TGTGCCAGCAGTCCAGGGGTGGGGTGGAGCACTGAAGCTTTCTTT
NA	TRBD1	13	TRBV5-4	TRBJ1-1	CASSLTGSTEAFF	TGTGCCAGCAGCCTGACAGGGAGCACTGAAGCTTTCTTT
NA	TRBD1	16	TRBV11-2	TRBJ1-6	CASSSGGTAFNSPLHF	TGTGCCAGCAGCTCTGGTGGGACAGCTTTTAATTCACCCCTCCACTTT
NA	TRBD1	14	TRBV30	TRBJ1-5	CAWSEATGSQPQHF	TGTGCCTGGAGTGAGGCGACAGGGAGTCAGCCCCAGCATTTT
NA	TRBD1	15	TRBV13	TRBJ2-7	CASSSQGGGDREQYF	TGTGCCAGCAGCTCACAGGGGGGCGGGGACCGCGAGCAGTACTTC
NA	TRBD1	15	TRBV28	TRBJ1-3	CASSSVTGKNNTIYF	TGTGCCAGCAGTTCCGTGACAGGGAAGAATAACACCATATATTTT
once	TRBD1	16	TRBV13	TRBJ2-2	CASSLAGQANTGELFF	TGTGCCAGCAGCTTAGCGGGACAGGCCAACACCGGGGAGCTGTTTTTT
NA	NA	13	TRBV7-2	TRBJ1-4	CASSSQLNEKLFF	TGTGCCAGCAGCTCACAGCTTAATGAAAAACTGTTTTTT
few	NA	15	TRBV4-2	TRBJ1-2	CASSQDINRVDGYTF	TGTGCCAGCAGCCAAGATATAAACAGGGTGGATGGCTACACCTTC
few	TRBD1	17	TRBV5-8	TRBJ1-5	CASSAVGGDRGRQPQHF	TGTGCCAGCAGTGCAGTTGGGGGGGACAGGGGGCGTCAGCCCCAGCATTTT
NA	TRBD1	13	TRBV30	TRBJ1-6	CACLRTGNSPLHF	TGTGCCTGCCTTAGGACAGGGAATTCACCCCTCCACTTT
NA	NA	15	TRBV6-2/TRBV6-3	TRBJ1-5	CASSTPQISDQPQHF	TGTGCCAGCAGTACCCCCCAGATCTCCGATCAGCCCCAGCATTTT
NA	TRBD1	13	TRBV19	TRBJ2-7	CASSRLPGGEQYF	TGTGCCAGTAGTCGACTCCCAGGGGGCGAGCAGTACTTC
NA	TRBD2	17	TRBV7-9	TRBJ2-3	CASSQRTSGGGTDTQYF	TGTGCCAGCAGCCAACGGACTAGCGGGGGGGGCACAGATACGCAGTATTTT
NA	NA	15	TRBV6-5	TRBJ1-1	CASRPSSTVNTEAFF	TGTGCCAGCAGACCCTCTTCGACAGTGAACACTGAAGCTTTCTTT
NA	NA	20	TRBV21-1	TRBJ1-5	CASSKGWGTGGYSCWQPQHF	NA
once	NA	13	TRBV24-1	TRBJ1-2	CATSDFTGNGYTF	TGTGCCACCAGTGATTTTACAGGGAATGGCTACACCTTC
NA	TRBD1	16	TRBV15	TRBJ2-7	CATSRQTGTGWDEQYF	TGTGCCACCAGCAGACAAACCGGGACAGGGTGGGACGAGCAGTACTTC
NA	TRBD1	15	TRBV28	TRBJ1-1	CASSGRQGVGTEAFF	TGTGCCAGCAGTGGCCGACAGGGTGTAGGGACTGAAGCTTTCTTT
NA	NA	15	TRBV27	TRBJ1-1	CASSLGPGVGTEAFF	TGTGCCAGCAGTTTGGGGCCAGGGGTCGGCACTGAAGCTTTCTTT
NA	NA	15	TRBV4-3	TRBJ1-2	CASSQDTAGNYGYTF	TGCGCCAGCAGCCAAGATACCGCCGGTAACTATGGCTACACCTTC
NA	TRBD1	13	TRBV7-3	TRBJ2-7	CASSRDRALEQYF	TGTGCCAGCAGCCGGGACAGGGCGCTCGAGCAGTACTTC
NA	NA	15	TRBV18	TRBJ1-5	CASSHAGTPGEPQHF	TGTGCCAGCTCGCACGCCGGGACGCCGGGGGAGCCCCAGCATTTT
NA	TRBD1	13	TRBV14	TRBJ1-1	CASRDRGVVEAFF	TGTGCCAGCAGGGACAGGGGCGTAGTTGAAGCTTTCTTT
NA	TRBD1	16	TRBV10-3	TRBJ2-1	CAISDTGQGAIGEQFF	TGTGCCATCAGTGACACGGGACAGGGGGCGATAGGTGAGCAGTTCTTC
NA	TRBD1	12	TRBV7-2	TRBJ1-2	CASSGTGSGYTF	TGTGCCAGCAGCGGGACAGGGAGTGGCTACACCTTC
NA	TRBD1	14	TRBV28	TRBJ1-1	CASSLPTGGSEAFF	TGTGCCAGCAGTTTACCGACAGGGGGATCTGAAGCTTTCTTT
NA	NA	13	TRBV19	TRBJ1-5	CASSSDKDQPQHF	TGTGCCAGTAGTAGTGACAAAGATCAGCCCCAGCATTTT
once	TRBD1	14	TRBV29-1	TRBJ2-5	CSVTGQGAQETQYF	TGCAGCGTCACGGGACAGGGGGCTCAAGAGACCCAGTACTTC
NA	NA	13	TRBV11-2	TRBJ1-2	CASSLGRLGAGTF	TGTGCCAGCAGCTTGGGCAGGCTAGGGGCCGGGACCTTC
NA	TRBD1	17	TRBV5-1	TRBJ1-5	CASSLGDRAAGNQPQHF	TGCGCCAGCAGCTTGGGAGACAGGGCGGCTGGCAATCAGCCCCAGCATTTT
NA	TRBD2	21	TRBV5-1	TRBJ2-7	CASSFYFGLAGSPVSSYEQYF	TGCGCCAGCAGTTTCTACTTTGGACTAGCGGGGAGTCCCGTGAGCTCCTACGAGCAGTACTTC
NA	NA	14	TRBV27	TRBJ2-7	CASSLRGYSYEQYF	TGTGCCAGCAGTCTCAGAGGTTACTCCTACGAGCAGTACTTC
NA	NA	15	TRBV27	TRBJ1-1	CASSLNRDGSTEAFF	TGTGCCAGCAGTCTCAACAGGGATGGTAGCACTGAAGCTTTCTTT
NA	TRBD1	13	TRBV4-3	TRBJ1-3	CASSLRAGQEGHF	TGCGCCAGCAGCCTGAGAGCGGGACAGGAGGGTCATTTT
once	TRBD1	14	TRBV27	TRBJ1-2	CASSSTGGKIGYTF	TGTGCCAGCAGTAGCACAGGGGGCAAGATTGGCTACACCTTC
NA	TRBD1	16	TRBV5-1	TRBJ2-7	CASSFGVGTGAYEQYF	TGCGCCAGCAGCTTTGGAGTAGGGACAGGGGCCTACGAGCAGTACTTC
once	TRBD2	17	TRBV19	TRBJ2-7	CASSIGPTLAASYEQYF	TGTGCCAGTAGTATCGGGCCCACGCTAGCGGCCTCCTACGAGCAGTACTTC
NA	TRBD1	16	TRBV25-1	TRBJ2-2	CASSDPQTGGFGELFF	TGTGCCAGCAGTGACCCGCAGACAGGGGGATTCGGGGAGCTGTTTTTT
NA	TRBD2	13	TRBV28	TRBJ2-7	CASSHGAGDEQYF	TGTGCCAGCAGTCACGGGGCGGGAGACGAGCAGTACTTC
NA	TRBD2	17	TRBV28	TRBJ2-7	CASSLFVASGGEYEQYF	TGTGCCAGCAGTTTATTCGTTGCTAGCGGGGGAGAATACGAGCAGTACTTC
NA	TRBD2	14	TRBV24-1	TRBJ2-1	CATSGLAAYNEQFF	TGTGCCACCAGTGGACTAGCAGCATACAATGAGCAGTTCTTC
NA	TRBD1	16	TRBV28	TRBJ1-5	CASSHFSRQGMQPQHF	TGTGCCAGCAGCCACTTCAGCCGACAGGGAATGCAGCCCCAGCATTTT
few	TRBD1	16	TRBV5-4	TRBJ1-2	CASSLEGTANLYGYTF	TGTGCCAGCAGCTTAGAGGGGACAGCCAACCTCTATGGCTACACCTTC
NA	TRBD2	15	TRBV5-1	TRBJ2-5	CASSLDGTSGETQYF	TGCGCCAGCAGCTTGGATGGGACTAGCGGAGAGACCCAGTACTTC